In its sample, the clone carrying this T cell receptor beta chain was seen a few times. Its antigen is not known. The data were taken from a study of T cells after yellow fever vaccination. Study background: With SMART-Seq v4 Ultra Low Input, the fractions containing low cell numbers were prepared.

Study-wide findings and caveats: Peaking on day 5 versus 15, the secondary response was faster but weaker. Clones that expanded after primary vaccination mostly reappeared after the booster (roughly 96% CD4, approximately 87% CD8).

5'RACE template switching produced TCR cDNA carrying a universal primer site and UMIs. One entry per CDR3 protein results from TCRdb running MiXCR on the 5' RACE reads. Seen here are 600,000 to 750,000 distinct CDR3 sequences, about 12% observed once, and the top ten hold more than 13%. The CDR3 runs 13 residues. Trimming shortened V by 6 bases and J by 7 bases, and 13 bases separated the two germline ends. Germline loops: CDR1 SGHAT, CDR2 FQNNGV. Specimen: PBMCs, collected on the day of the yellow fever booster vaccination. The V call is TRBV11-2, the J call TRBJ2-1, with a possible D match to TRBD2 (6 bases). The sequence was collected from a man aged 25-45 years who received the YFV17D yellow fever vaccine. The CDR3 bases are TGTGCCAGCAGGGAGGGAAATTGGAATGAGCAGTTCTTC. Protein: CASREGNWNEQFF.